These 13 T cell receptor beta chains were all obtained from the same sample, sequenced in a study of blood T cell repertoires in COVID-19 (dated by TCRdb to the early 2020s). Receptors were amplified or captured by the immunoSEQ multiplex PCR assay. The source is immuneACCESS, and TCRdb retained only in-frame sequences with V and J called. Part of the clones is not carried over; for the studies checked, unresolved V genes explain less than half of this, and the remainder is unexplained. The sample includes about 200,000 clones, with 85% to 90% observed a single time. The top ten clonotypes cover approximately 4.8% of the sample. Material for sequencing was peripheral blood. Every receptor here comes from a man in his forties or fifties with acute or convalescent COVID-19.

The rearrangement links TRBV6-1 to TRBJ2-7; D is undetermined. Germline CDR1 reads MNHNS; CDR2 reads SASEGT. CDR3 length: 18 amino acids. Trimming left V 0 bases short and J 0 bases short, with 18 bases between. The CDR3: CASSEALRSTVLSYEQYF. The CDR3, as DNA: TGTGCCAGCAGTGAAGCGCTTCGAAGCACAGTTCTCTCCTACGAGCAGTACTTC.

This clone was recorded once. The CDR3 sequence is CASSPDNQPQHF. DNA of the CDR3: TGTGCCAGCAGCCCAGACAATCAGCCCCAGCATTTT. The J gene is TRBJ1-5, the V gene TRBV7-9; D ambiguous. The CDR3 is 12 residues long. Trimming took 5 bases from V and 3 from J, leaving 5 bases between them. The germline gives CDR1 SEHNR, CDR2 FQNEAQ (reference sequence). The complete variable domain, with remaining parts taken from reference TRBV7-9 and TRBJ1-5, reads DTGVSQNPRHKITKRGQNVTFRCDPISEHNRLYWYRQTLGQGPEFLTYFQNEAQLEKSRLLSDRFSAERPKGSFSTLEIQRTEQGDSAMYLCASSPDNQPQHFGDGTRLSIL.

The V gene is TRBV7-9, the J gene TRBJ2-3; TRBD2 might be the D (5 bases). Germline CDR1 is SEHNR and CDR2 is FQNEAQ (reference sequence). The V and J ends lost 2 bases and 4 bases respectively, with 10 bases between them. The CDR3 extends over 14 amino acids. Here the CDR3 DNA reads TGTGCCAGCAGCTTATGGGGAGAACCAGATACGCAGTATTTT. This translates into CASSLWGEPDTQYF.

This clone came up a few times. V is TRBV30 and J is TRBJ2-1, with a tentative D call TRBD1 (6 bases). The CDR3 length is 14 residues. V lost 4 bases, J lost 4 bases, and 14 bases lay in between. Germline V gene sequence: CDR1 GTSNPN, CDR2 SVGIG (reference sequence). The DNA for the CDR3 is TGTGCCTGGAAAGGGGGTACGGGGTACAATGAGCAGTTCTTC. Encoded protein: CAWKGGTGYNEQFF.

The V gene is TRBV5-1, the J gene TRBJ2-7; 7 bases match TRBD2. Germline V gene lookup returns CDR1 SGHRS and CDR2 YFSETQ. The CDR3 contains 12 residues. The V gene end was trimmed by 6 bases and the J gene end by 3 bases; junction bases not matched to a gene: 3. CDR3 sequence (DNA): TGCGCCAGCACGGGGGGAGGCTACGAGCAGTACTTC. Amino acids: CASTGGGYEQYF.

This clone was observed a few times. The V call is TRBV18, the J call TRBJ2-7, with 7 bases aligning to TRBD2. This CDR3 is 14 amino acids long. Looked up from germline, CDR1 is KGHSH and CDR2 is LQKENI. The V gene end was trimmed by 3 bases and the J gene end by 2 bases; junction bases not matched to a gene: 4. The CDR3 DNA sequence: TGTGCCAGCTCACCGGGACGGGAGGCCTACGAGCAGTACTTC. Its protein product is CASSPGREAYEQYF.

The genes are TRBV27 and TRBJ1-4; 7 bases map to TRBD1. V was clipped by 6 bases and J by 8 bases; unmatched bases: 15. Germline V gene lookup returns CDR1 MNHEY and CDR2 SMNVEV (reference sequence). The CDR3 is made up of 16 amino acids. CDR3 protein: CASSSGQITAKEKLFF. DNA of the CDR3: TGTGCCAGCAGCTCGGGACAGATTACGGCAAAAGAAAAACTGTTTTTT.

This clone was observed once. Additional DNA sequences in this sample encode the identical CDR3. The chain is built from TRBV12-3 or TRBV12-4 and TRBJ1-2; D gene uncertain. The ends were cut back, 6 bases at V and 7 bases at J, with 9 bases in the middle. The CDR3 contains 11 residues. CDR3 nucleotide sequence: TGTGCCAGCAGCCGGAGAGGTGGCTACACCTTC. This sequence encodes CASSRRGGYTF.

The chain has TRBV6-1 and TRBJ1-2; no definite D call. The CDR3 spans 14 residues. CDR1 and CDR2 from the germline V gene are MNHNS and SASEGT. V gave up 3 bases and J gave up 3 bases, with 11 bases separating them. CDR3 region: CASSDPHRDYGYTF. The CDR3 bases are TGTGCCAGCAGTGACCCCCATAGAGACTATGGCTACACCTTC.

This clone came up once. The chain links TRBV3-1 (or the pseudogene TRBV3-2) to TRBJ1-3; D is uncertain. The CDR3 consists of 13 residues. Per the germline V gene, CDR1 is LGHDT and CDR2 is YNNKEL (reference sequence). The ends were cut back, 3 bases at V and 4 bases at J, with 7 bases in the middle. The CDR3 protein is CASSHLPGNTIYF. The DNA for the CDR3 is TGTGCCAGCAGCCATCTACCGGGAAACACCATATATTTT.

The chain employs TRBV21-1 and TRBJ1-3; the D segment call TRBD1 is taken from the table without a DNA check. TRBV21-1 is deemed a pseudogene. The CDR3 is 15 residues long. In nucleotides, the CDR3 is TGTGCCAGCAGGACAGGGATGAGCTCTGGAAACACCATATATTTT. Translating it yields CASRTGMSSGNTIYF.

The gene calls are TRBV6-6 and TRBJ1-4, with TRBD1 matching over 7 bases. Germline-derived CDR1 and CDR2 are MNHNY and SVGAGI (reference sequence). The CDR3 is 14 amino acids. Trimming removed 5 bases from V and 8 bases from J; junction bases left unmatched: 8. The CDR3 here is CASSVDRVEEKLFF. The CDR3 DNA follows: TGTGCCAGCAGTGTTGACAGGGTTGAAGAAAAACTGTTTTTT.

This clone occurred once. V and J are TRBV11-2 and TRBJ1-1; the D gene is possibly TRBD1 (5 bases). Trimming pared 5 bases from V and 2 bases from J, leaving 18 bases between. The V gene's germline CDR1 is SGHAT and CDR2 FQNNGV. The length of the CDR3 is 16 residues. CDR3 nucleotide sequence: TGTGCCAGCAGCCCCTCCCAGGGTTGGATTAACACTGAAGCTTTCTTT. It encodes CASSPSQGWINTEAFF. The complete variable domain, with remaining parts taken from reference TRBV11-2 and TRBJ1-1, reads EAGVAQSPRYKIIEKRQSVAFWCNPISGHATLYWYQQILGQGPKLLIQFQNNGVVDDSQLPKDRFSAERLKGVDSTLKIQPAKLEDSAVYLCASSPSQGWINTEAFFGQGTRLTVV.